This record covers a single TCR beta chain. The antigen is not known. At one of its ends the junction is not consistent with the germline gene, which may arise from a read error. RNA transcripts yielded amplified TCR beta CDR3 regions. The primer set for the first-round RT-PCR of the TCR CDR3 was HTBI. TCRdb called the multiplex PCR reads again in MiXCR, with one record for every CDR3 protein. The sample yields 350,000 or so distinct CDR3 sequences, 15% to 20% seen once. These data are taken from a study of T cells in Graves' hyperthyroidism and ophthalmopathy. Study in general: Initial diagnosis, before any treatment, was when peripheral blood was collected. Study-level points and caveats: Ophthalmopathy, which appeared later, was predicted by the model a median approximately six months before onset. In blood, most of the thyroid clonotypes expanded above 0.001 were also present.

CDR3 length: 14 amino acids. Germline CDR1 SGHVS, CDR2 FNYEAQ. Diagnostic decisions used clinical symptoms, serum thyroxine and TRAb, thyroid ultrasound and orbital computed tomography. This sequence was found in a woman between 40 and 50 years old with Graves' ophthalmopathy. This chain joins TRBV7-6 and TRBJ2-7; D is uncertain. The sample was blood. In DNA form, the CDR3 reads TGTGCCAGCAGCTTAGGAGGAAGCTCCTACGAGCAGTCCTTC. Its translation: CASSLGGSSYEQSF. Full variable domain (remainder filled in from reference TRBV7-6 and TRBJ2-7): GAGVSQSPRYKVTKRGQDVALRCDPISGHVSLYWYRQALGQGPEFLTYFNYEAQQDKSGLPNDRFSAERPEGSISTLTIQRTEQRDSAMYRCASSLGGSSYEQSFGPGTRLTVT.